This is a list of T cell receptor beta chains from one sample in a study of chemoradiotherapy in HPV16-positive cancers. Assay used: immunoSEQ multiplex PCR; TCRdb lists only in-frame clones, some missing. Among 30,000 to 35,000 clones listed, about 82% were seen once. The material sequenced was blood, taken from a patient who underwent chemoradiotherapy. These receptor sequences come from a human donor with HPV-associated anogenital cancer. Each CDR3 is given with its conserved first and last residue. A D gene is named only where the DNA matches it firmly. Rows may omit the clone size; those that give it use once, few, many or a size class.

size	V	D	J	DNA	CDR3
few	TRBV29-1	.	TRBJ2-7	TGCAGCGCCGTCGGAAGGGAAGGTTCCTACGAGCAGTACTTC	CSAVGREGSYEQYF
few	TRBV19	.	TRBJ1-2	TGTGCCAGTAGTAGACAGGAAACCTATGGCTACACCTTC	CASSRQETYGYTF
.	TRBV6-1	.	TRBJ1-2	TGTGCCAGCAGTGAATTGAGGACAGTCTATGGCTACACCTTC	CASSELRTVYGYTF
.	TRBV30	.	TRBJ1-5	TGTGCCTGGATGGCAGGGCTCAATCAGCCCCAGCATTTT	CAWMAGLNQPQHF
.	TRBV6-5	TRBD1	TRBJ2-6	TGTGCCACCGAAACAGGGGGCGCTGGGGCCAACGTCCTGACTTTC	CATETGGAGANVLTF
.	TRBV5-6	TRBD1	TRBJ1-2	TGTGCCAGCAGCTACACAGGGGAGGTTGGCTACACCTTC	CASSYTGEVGYTF
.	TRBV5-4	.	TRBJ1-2	TGTGCCAGCAGCTCCCGGACAGTTCAACATGGCTACACCTTC	CASSSRTVQHGYTF
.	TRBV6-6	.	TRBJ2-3	TGTGCCAGCAGTTTATACGGCTCAGGGAGACCAGATACGCAGTATTTT	CASSLYGSGRPDTQYF
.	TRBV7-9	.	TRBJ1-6	TGTGCCAGCAGCCCACCGTTAACTTCACCCCTCCACTTT	CASSPPLTSPLHF
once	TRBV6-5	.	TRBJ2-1	TGTGCCAGCAGACCACTAGCCTGGGGGCACAATGAGCAGTTCTTC	CASRPLAWGHNEQFF
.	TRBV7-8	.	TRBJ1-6	TGTGCCAGCAGCTTAGTGTCTCAAGCCAATAATTCACCCCTCCACTTT	CASSLVSQANNSPLHF
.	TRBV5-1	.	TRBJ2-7	TGCGCCAGCAGCTTGGTAGGAGACGGGACACCGAGCTCCTACGAGCAGTACTTC	CASSLVGDGTPSSYEQYF
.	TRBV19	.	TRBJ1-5	TGTGCCAGTAGTATAGTATTTAATAGCAATCAGCCCCAGCATTTT	CASSIVFNSNQPQHF
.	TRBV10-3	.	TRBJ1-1	TGTGCCATCAGTGAGAGCTTCGGGAACACTGAAGCTTTCTTT	CAISESFGNTEAFF
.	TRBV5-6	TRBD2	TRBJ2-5	TGTGCCAGCAACCCATTGGGTCCTAGCGGGGGCCTACTGAAAGAGACCCAGTACTTC	CASNPLGPSGGLLKETQYF
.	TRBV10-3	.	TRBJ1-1	TGTGCCATCAGGGAACACTTGAACACTGAAGCTTTCTTT	CAIREHLNTEAFF
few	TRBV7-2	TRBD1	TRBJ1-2	TGTGCCAGCAGCTTAGCGACAGGGGATGGCTACACCTTC	CASSLATGDGYTF
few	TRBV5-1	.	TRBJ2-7	TGCGCCAGCAGCTTGGGAGGTCACGAGCAGTACTTC	CASSLGGHEQYF
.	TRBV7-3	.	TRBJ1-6	TGTGCCAGCAGCTTGGGGTCGGGAAATAATTCACCCCTCCACTTT	CASSLGSGNNSPLHF
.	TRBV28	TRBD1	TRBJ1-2	TGTGCCAGCAGTTTGCAGGGGGCGTGGTATGGCTACACCTTC	CASSLQGAWYGYTF
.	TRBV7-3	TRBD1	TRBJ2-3	TGTGCCAGCAGCCAAAGGGACAGCATAACACCCACAGATACGCAGTATTTT	CASSQRDSITPTDTQYF
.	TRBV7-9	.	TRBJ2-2	TGTGCCAGCAGCCTTTCCAACACCGGGGAGCTGTTTTTT	CASSLSNTGELFF
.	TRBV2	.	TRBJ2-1	TGTGCCAGCAAGGGCCCCGACTCCTACAATGAGCAGTTCTTC	CASKGPDSYNEQFF
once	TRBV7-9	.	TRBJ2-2	TGTGCCAGCAGCTATCCACGGACAGTCTACGGGGAGCTGTTTTTT	CASSYPRTVYGELFF
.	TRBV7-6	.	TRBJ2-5	TGTGCCAGCAGCCTGGCGGACCAAGAGACCCAGTACTTC	CASSLADQETQYF
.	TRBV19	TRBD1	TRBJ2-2	TGTGCCAGTACTTGGGACAGGGTGAACACCGGGGAGCTGTTTTTT	CASTWDRVNTGELFF
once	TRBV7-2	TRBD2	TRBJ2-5	TGTGCCAGCAGCACCCGGACTAGCGGGGGGCGTCAGTACTTC	CASSTRTSGGRQYF
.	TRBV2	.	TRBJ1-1	TGTGCCAGCATGATGGACTACAACACTGAAGCTTTCTTT	CASMMDYNTEAFF
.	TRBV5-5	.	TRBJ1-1	TGTGCCAGCAGCTGGGGGCCGAACACTGAAGCTTTCTTT	CASSWGPNTEAFF
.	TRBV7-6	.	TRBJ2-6	TGTGCCAGCAGCCGCACAGGGTCTAGGGCCAACGTCCTGACTTTC	CASSRTGSRANVLTF
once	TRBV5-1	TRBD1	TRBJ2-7	TGCGCCAGCAGCCCCGGGACAGGCGGCGACGAGCAGTACTTC	CASSPGTGGDEQYF
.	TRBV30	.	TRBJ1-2	TGTGCCTGGACCGAGACCCCCGGCCATGGCTACACCTTC	CAWTETPGHGYTF
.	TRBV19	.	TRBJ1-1	TGTGCCAGTAGTATTATTTCGGCAGGGCCCTCTGAAGCTTTCTTT	CASSIISAGPSEAFF
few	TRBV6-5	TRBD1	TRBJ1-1	TGTGCCAGCAGTTACTTTGGGACAGGGACTGAAGCTTTCTTT	CASSYFGTGTEAFF
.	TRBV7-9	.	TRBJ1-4	TGTGCCAGCAGCTTAGAGATGAGTTCTAATGAAAAACTGTTTTTT	CASSLEMSSNEKLFF
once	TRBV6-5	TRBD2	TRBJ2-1	TGTGCCAGCAGATCTAGCGGGGGAGGTTACAATGAGCAGTTCTTC	CASRSSGGGYNEQFF
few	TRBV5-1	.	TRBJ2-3	TGCGCCAGCAGCCGGACAGCTTCCACAGATACGCAGTATTTT	CASSRTASTDTQYF
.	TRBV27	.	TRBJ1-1	TGTGCCAGCAGTTTACGACGGGGGAACACTGAAGCTTTCTTT	CASSLRRGNTEAFF
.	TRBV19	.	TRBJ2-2	TGTGCCAGTAGTCCCCTAGCGTCCACCGGGGAGCTGTTTTTT	CASSPLASTGELFF
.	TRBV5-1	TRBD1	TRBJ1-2	TGCGCCAGCAGCTTGGAGGGGACAGGGACTTATGGCTACACCTTC	CASSLEGTGTYGYTF
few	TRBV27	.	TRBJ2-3	TGTGCCAGCAGTTTAGAGGGTTTGAGGGCAGATACGCAGTATTTT	CASSLEGLRADTQYF
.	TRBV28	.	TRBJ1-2	TGTGCCAGCAGTTTAAGCTGGAACTATGGCTACACCTTC	CASSLSWNYGYTF
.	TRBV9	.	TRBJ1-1	TGTGCCAGCAGCGTAGGGTCGGCCGCGAACACTGAAGCTTTCTTT	CASSVGSAANTEAFF
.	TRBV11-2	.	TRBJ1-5	TGTGCCAGCAGCCTGGGGGCGCGGGAGCCCCAGCATTTT	CASSLGAREPQHF
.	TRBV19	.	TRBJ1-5	TGTGCCAGTAGTATCCGGACAGTTAGCAATCAGCCCCAGCATTTT	CASSIRTVSNQPQHF
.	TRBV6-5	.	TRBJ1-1	TGTGCCAGCACCGACTCGAGGTCGAACACTGAAGCTTTCTTT	CASTDSRSNTEAFF
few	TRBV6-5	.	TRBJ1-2	TGTGCCAGCAGTGAAGGACAGACTCCTTATGGCTACACCTTC	CASSEGQTPYGYTF
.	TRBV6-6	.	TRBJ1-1	TGTGCCAGCAGTTACGCGGACCAGAACACTGAAGCTTTCTTT	CASSYADQNTEAFF
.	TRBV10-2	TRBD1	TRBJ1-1	TGCGCCATCGGACAGGGGGACACTGAAGCTTTCTTT	CAIGQGDTEAFF
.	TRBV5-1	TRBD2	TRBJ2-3	TGCGCCAGCAGCTTGGAGCCTAGCGGGGGTACAGATACGCAGTATTTT	CASSLEPSGGTDTQYF
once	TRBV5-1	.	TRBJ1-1	TGCGCCAGCAGCTTGGCGCCCAGGGGAATGAACACTGAAGCTTTCTTT	CASSLAPRGMNTEAFF
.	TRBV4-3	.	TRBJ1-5	TGCGCCAGCAGCCAAGTTTTGGGGGTCAATCAGCCCCAGCATTTT	CASSQVLGVNQPQHF
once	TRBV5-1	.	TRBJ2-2	TGCGCCAGCAGCTTGGACAGGGTCACCGGGGAGCTGTTTTTT	CASSLDRVTGELFF
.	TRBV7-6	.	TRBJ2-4	TGTGCCAGCAGCCCCCTGGACAGAGAAAACATTCAGTACTTC	CASSPLDRENIQYF
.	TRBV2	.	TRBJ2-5	TGTGCCAGCAGTGAATTTGGGCAGGGACAAGAGACCCAGTACTTC	CASSEFGQGQETQYF
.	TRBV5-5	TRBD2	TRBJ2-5	TGTGCCAGCAGCCCGGGACTAGCTGGAAGCGGGACCCAGTACTTC	CASSPGLAGSGTQYF